This T cell receptor beta chain originates from a study of T cell responses to AZD1222 COVID-19 vaccine. V was cut by 2 bases and J by 7 bases, with 11 bases left in between. Germline V lookup: CDR1 MNHEY, CDR2 SMNVEV (reference sequence). This CDR3 region has 13 residues. Overall study results and limits: Rises in breadth and depth of Spike-specific TCRs came after two AZD1222 doses.

Clones were read by immunoSEQ multiplex PCR, and TCRdb kept only the in-frame ones, dropping some. The sample lists approximately 220,000 clones, roughly 91% occurring once. Remarks on this clone: What it binds is unknown.

The receptor comes from an adult in good health. V usage is TRBV27 and J usage is TRBJ2-5; D remains unclear. This sample comprised peripheral blood, obtained on day 0 of MenACWY control vaccination. For the CDR3, the DNA is TGTGCCAGCAGTTTAACGCTAACGGGGACCCAGTACTTC. As protein: CASSLTLTGTQYF.